These 2 T cell receptor beta chains came from one sample sequenced in a study of blood T cell repertoires in COVID-19. Clones were sequenced by immunoSEQ multiplex PCR, and TCRdb holds only the in-frame ones, with some missing. The table records about 230,000 clones, 85% to 90% of them present only once. The specimen was peripheral blood. Receptors originate from a man in his fifties with COVID-19, enrolled during active disease.

The V gene is TRBV18, the J gene TRBJ2-7; 9 bases line up with TRBD1. There are 14 residues in the CDR3. V lost 3 bases and J lost 4; bases outside the gene matches: 4. Germline CDR1 and CDR2: KGHSH and LQKENI. CDR3 residues: CASSPGTGYYEQYF. Here the CDR3 DNA reads TGTGCCAGCTCACCCGGGACAGGGTATTACGAGCAGTACTTC.

The chain carries TRBV24-1 and TRBJ2-7; D is possibly TRBD2 (6 bases). The CDR3 totals 18 residues. The germline V gene has CDR1 KGHDR and CDR2 SFDVKD. Trimming left V 4 bases short and J 3 bases short, with 24 bases between. CDR3: CATSDPGRLPGAHYEQYF. The CDR3 nucleotides are TGTGCCACCAGTGACCCCGGACGGTTGCCGGGAGCCCACTACGAGCAGTACTTC.